The 3 T cell receptor beta chains presented below share a single source sample, sequenced in a study of blood T cells in healthy people across ages. The use of a sample-barcoded 5' primer and a J-beta primer mix characterized a second PCR of about 7 to 12 cycles. MiXCR, run by TCRdb on the 5' RACE reads, gives a single entry per CDR3 protein. The repertoire holds fewer than 900,000 distinct CDR3 sequences, about 37% seen once, with 13% in the top ten. The sequencing input was blood. These receptors were taken from a man aged 18 to 30 in good health.

The rearrangement uses TRBV7-8 and TRBJ2-7, with a weak D call TRBD1 (6 bases). Germline loops: CDR1 SGHVS, CDR2 FQNEAQ. V shed 4 bases and J shed 0 bases, with 16 bases lying between them. The CDR3 loop spans 16 amino acids. The CDR3 is CASSSEIGGSSYEQYF. The DNA for the CDR3 is TGTGCCAGCAGCTCAGAAATAGGGGGATCCTCCTACGAGCAGTACTTC.

The V and J genes are TRBV29-1 and TRBJ1-4; TRBD1 aligns across 7 bases. This CDR3 has 13 amino acids. With 3 bases clipped from V and 8 bases from J, the junction kept 6 bases outside the gene matches. The germline gives CDR1 SQVTM, CDR2 ANQGSEA. The CDR3 nucleotides are TGCAGCGTTGAGGAGACAGGGAAGGAAAAACTGTTTTTT. As protein: CSVEETGKEKLFF.

Written as DNA, the CDR3 is TGTGCCAGCAGTTTATCTCGTTTAGTTCGTACAGGGAGAGGCAATCCACCCCTCCACTTT. Its protein product is CASSLSRLVRTGRGNPPLHF. The rearrangement uses TRBV27 and TRBJ1-6, with D possibly being TRBD1 (6 bases). Germline values: CDR1 MNHEY, CDR2 SMNVEV (reference sequence). V was pared by 0 bases and J by 11 bases, with 29 bases between. CDR3 size: 20 residues.